This T cell receptor beta chain was observed in a study of shared clonotypes between healthy human individuals. The table came from immunoSEQ multiplex PCR; TCRdb's copy has only in-frame clones and leaves some out. This sample has about a million clones, with around 74% found just once. Adult donors, all healthy and HIV-negative, had no recent acute infections or vaccinations. Germline trimming cut 0 bases from V and 6 bases from J; bases unmatched to any gene: 5. The CDR3 has 16 amino acids. From germline, CDR1 is SGHVS and CDR2 FNYEAQ. Specimen: memory CD4+ T cells sorted from blood. The subset here: CD45RA-negative fraction. The source of this sequence is a man aged 18 to 29 in good health. The gene calls are TRBV7-6 and TRBJ2-2, with 9 positions matching TRBD1. This chain's CDR3 is CASSLATGTGSGELFF. In DNA form, the CDR3 reads TGTGCCAGCAGCTTAGCGACCGGGACAGGGTCCGGGGAGCTGTTTTTT.